Below, 17 T cell receptor beta chains from the same sample are listed, as sequenced in a study of Ad26.COV2.S vaccination and SARS-CoV-2 variants. The sample's treatment: around 19 received Ad26.COV2.S at low or high dose, single or two shots; about 5 received placebo; per-sample allocation not given. Day 63 following the first vaccine or placebo injection was when the samples were taken. TCRdb's table, derived via immunoSEQ multiplex PCR, lists solely in-frame clones and lacks some. The sample has a few hundred thousand clones, about nine tenths seen once. This specimen was peripheral blood, taken in a trial of Ad26.COV2.S vaccine versus placebo. These receptors all come from a person between 18 and 65 years old who received the Ad26.COV2.S COVID-19 vaccine or a placebo.

The chain employs TRBV5-1 and TRBJ2-1; 11 bases are a match to TRBD2. This CDR3 has 15 amino acids. V was clipped by 0 bases and J by 9 bases; unmatched bases: 5. The germline CDR1 and CDR2 sequences are SGHRS and YFSETQ. The CDR3 sequence: CASSLVAGGPGEQFF. The CDR3 DNA sequence: TGCGCCAGCAGCTTGGTAGCGGGGGGGCCGGGTGAGCAGTTCTTC.

This clone occurred once. V is TRBV7-2 and J is TRBJ1-5; D gene uncertain. V shed 1 base and J shed 2 bases, with 12 bases lying between them. The CDR3 runs to 16 residues. Germline CDR1 SGHTA, CDR2 FQGNSA. The CDR3 region is CASSLETLRCNQPQHF. The CDR3 DNA reads TGTGCCAGCAGCTTAGAGACACTTAGGTGCAATCAGCCCCAGCATTTT. Supplemented by reference TRBV7-2 and TRBJ1-5, the full variable domain reads GAGVSQSPSNKVTEKGKDVELRCDPISGHTALYWYRQSLGQGLEFLIYFQGNSAPDKSGLPSDRFSAERTGGSVSTLTIQRTQQEDSAVYLCASSLETLRCNQPQHFGDGTRLSIL.

In DNA form, the CDR3 reads TGTGCCAGCCATGGGGGGGCCTATGGCTACACCTTC. Protein product: CASHGGAYGYTF. The rearrangement links TRBV7-9 to TRBJ1-2; possibly TRBD1 for D (6 bases). Trimming shortened V by 8 bases and J by 4 bases, and 11 bases separated the two germline ends. This CDR3 spans 12 amino acids. Germline loops: CDR1 SEHNR, CDR2 FQNEAQ (reference sequence).

This clone appeared once. The chain couples TRBV4-1 to TRBJ1-1; D remains unclear. This CDR3 is 15 amino acids long. Germline V gene lookup returns CDR1 MGHRA and CDR2 YSYEKL. V lost 0 bases and J 2 bases, leaving 10 bases between the germline ends. The CDR3, as DNA: TGCGCCAGCAGCCAAGATCCGGGATTAAACACTGAAGCTTTCTTT. It specifies CASSQDPGLNTEAFF.

This chain joins TRBV20-1 and TRBJ1-1; D ambiguous. Germline lookup yields CDR1 DFQATT and CDR2 SNEGSKA (reference sequence). This CDR3 region has 10 residues. V dropped 2 bases and J dropped 12 bases, with 10 bases sitting between them. CDR3 loop: CSARSRESFF. Written as DNA, the CDR3 is TGCAGTGCTAGAAGTAGGGAATCTTTCTTT.

The J gene is TRBJ2-1, the V gene TRBV11-2, with D hard to call. The CDR3 is 15 amino acids. V lost 4 bases to trimming and J lost 2 bases, with 12 bases between them. Germline CDR1 reads SGHAT; CDR2 reads FQNNGV. CDR3 coding DNA: TGTGCCAGCAGCTCCCCAGGACCCACCTACAATGAGCAGTTCTTC. Translated: CASSSPGPTYNEQFF.

The chain is built from TRBV19 and TRBJ2-7; possible D gene TRBD2, 5 bases. Germline V CDR1 and CDR2: LNHDA, SQIVND (reference sequence). The CDR3 totals 15 residues. The germline V and J ends were trimmed by 0 bases and 4 bases, with 13 bases remaining between them. The CDR3 coding sequence is TGTGCCAGTAGTATAGATGGCGGGTCGGCTTACGAGCAGTACTTC. Residues: CASSIDGGSAYEQYF.

The chain carries TRBV29-1 and TRBJ2-5; 8 nucleotides line up with TRBD1. The CDR3 runs to 12 residues. Unmatched junction bases numbered 6, after V lost 8 bases and J lost 4 bases. CDR1 and CDR2 (germline): SQVTM, ANQGSEA. CDR3 sequence: CSFLGQVETQYF. The CDR3 DNA reads as TGCAGCTTCCTGGGACAGGTAGAGACCCAGTACTTC.

The chain uses TRBV7-2 and TRBJ1-1; D ambiguous. Germline CDR1 SGHTA, CDR2 FQGNSA. The V end lost 7 bases, the J end lost 1 base, and 10 bases lay between the germline ends. The CDR3 is made up of 13 amino acids. The CDR3 DNA reads as TGTGCCAGCATCTCGGACCCGAACACTGAAGCTTTCTTT. Translating it yields CASISDPNTEAFF.

The chain is built from TRBV7-9 and TRBJ1-1, with D uncertain. CDR1 is SEHNR and CDR2 is FQNEAQ in the germline V gene (reference sequence). Trimming removed 0 bases at V and 6 bases at J, with 5 bases between. This CDR3 has 12 residues. In DNA form, the CDR3 reads TGTGCCAGCAGCTTAGCGGGAGCTGAAGCTTTCTTT. This encodes CASSLAGAEAFF.

The genes are TRBV4-1 and TRBJ2-7, with 8 bases aligning to TRBD2. The CDR3 contains 14 residues. The trim removed 0 bases at V and 4 bases at J, leaving 2 bases unmatched. Germline assignment: CDR1 MGHRA and CDR2 YSYEKL. As DNA, the CDR3 is TGCGCCAGCAGCCAAGATAGCGGGACATACGAGCAGTACGTC. This encodes CASSQDSGTYEQYV.

The gene calls are TRBV29-1 and TRBJ2-1, with TRBD2 as a possible D gene (5 bases). The CDR3 has 12 residues. Trimming shortened V by 7 bases and J by 6 bases, and 13 bases separated the two germline ends. Germline V gene lookup returns CDR1 SQVTM and CDR2 ANQGSEA. The CDR3 DNA reads TGCAGCGAGAGCGCCGGGGTCAATGAGCAGTTCTTC. This translates into CSESAGVNEQFF.

This clone was seen a few times. This chain connects TRBV14 to TRBJ2-5; D is ambiguous. This CDR3 has 15 amino acids. CDR1 is SGHDN and CDR2 is FVKESK in the germline V gene. Trimming left V 4 bases short and J 0 bases short, with 12 bases between. The CDR3 loop is CASSLNLAYQETQYF. The CDR3 DNA sequence: TGTGCCAGCAGCCTAAATCTGGCGTACCAAGAGACCCAGTACTTC.

In its sample, this clone was seen once. V usage is TRBV10-3 and J usage is TRBJ1-1; D not certain. V was trimmed by 9 bases and J by 0 bases, leaving 11 bases between them. The CDR3 sequence is 13 residues long. Per germline, CDR1 ENHRY and CDR2 SYGVKD. The CDR3: CAILVALNTEAFF. CDR3 DNA sequence: TGTGCCATTCTCGTGGCGTTGAACACTGAAGCTTTCTTT.

The V and J genes are TRBV13 and TRBJ1-1, with no clear D. The CDR3 length is 13 residues. Trimming removed 5 bases from V and 7 bases from J, with 14 bases in between. Germline CDR1 reads PRHDT; CDR2 reads FYEKMQ (reference sequence). CDR3 DNA sequence: TGTGCCAGCAGCCCGACGGCTGGCGTTGAAGCTTTCTTT. It codes for CASSPTAGVEAFF.

V usage is TRBV15 and J usage is TRBJ2-1; the match to TRBD2 covers 11 bases. The germline CDR1 and CDR2 sequences are LNHNV and YYDKDF (reference sequence). The CDR3 runs to 19 residues. Trimming took 4 bases from V and 0 from J; bases not matched to a gene: 11. CDR3 bases: TGTGCCACCAGCACCTTTCTCCTAGCGGGAGGCAGCTCCTACAATGAGCAGTTCTTC. It translates to CATSTFLLAGGSSYNEQFF.

This chain uses TRBV7-9 with TRBJ2-7, with 9 nucleotides matching TRBD1. This CDR3 has 14 amino acids. V was pared by 1 base and J by 3 bases, with 1 base of the junction left unmatched. Germline V gives CDR1 SEHNR, CDR2 FQNEAQ (reference sequence). CDR3 protein: CASSLVGQGYEQYF. In DNA, the CDR3 is TGTGCCAGCAGCTTAGTGGGACAGGGCTACGAGCAGTACTTC.